The entry below gives a single TCR beta chain sequence along with its context. What antigen it recognizes has not been identified. Nothing much larger sits one base from this clone, and base qualities are not available. The cohort consisted of 650 to 700 healthy bone marrow donors. Cohort members were all nominally healthy when sampled, although unrecorded immune exposures were likely present. The donor was CMV seronegative and was included in the group of 352 seronegative cohort members. Each donor provided a peripheral blood sample, and peripheral blood mononuclear cells were used for TCR beta sequencing. Genomic DNA extraction from the blood cell samples was performed with the Qiagen DNeasy Blood Extraction Kit. Clipping removes 5 bases from V and 1 base from J, with 3 as the unmatched junction base count. Measured from the cysteine to the phenylalanine, the CDR3 is 14 residues long. The kept DNA is CDR3 alone, 42 bases in frame from the first base. CDR1 and CDR2 were assigned from the germline V gene as SGHRS and YFSETQ.

The record originates from a study of cytomegalovirus exposure and HLA in healthy donors (dated by TCRdb to the late 2010s). Turning to the overall study: An earlier analysis of roughly 610 of the donors reported approximately 280 Gb of sequence data and 95 million to 140 million unique TCR beta sequences obtained from around 180 million T cells. Roughly five DR-DQ haplotypes were treated as single units for association and clustering because of strong linkage in the cohort. A later analysis re-examined previously published TCR beta repertoires from several hundred donors and added high-resolution HLA genotyping to investigate patterns of TCR occurrence. All discovery cohort repertoires had been generated using a single sequencing platform. Using immunosequencing, the study profiled T cell repertoires from 666 subjects and related those repertoires to cytomegalovirus serostatus. An earlier analysis of 450 to 750 of the donors used high-throughput TCR beta sequencing to judge whether each TCR beta V gene segment behaved as functional or pseudogenic. The study combined high-throughput TCR immunosequencing, statistical association of individual TCRs with disease status, and machine learning to predict cytomegalovirus infection status. The number of typed donors differed by locus: about 629-630 for A, B, C, DRB1 and DQB1; approximately 540 for DQA1; 606 for DPA1; and 450 to 480 for DPB1. HLA typing covered class I and class II loci at four-digit resolution. Approximately 300 gigabases of sequencing data and 70 million to 85 million unique TCR sequences were included in an early release covering 500 to 750 HLA-typed donors. In addition to the first cohort of roughly 670 subjects, a separate validation cohort of under 150 different subjects was used. Rather than drawing on any new phenotypic data, the later analysis identified candidate immune exposures from TCR beta sequences and the way those sequences occurred across donors. Of the roughly 400 genotyped donors, 70% to 90% were placed in the genetic ancestry cluster associated with self-reported Caucasian donors. On average, roughly 250,000 unique TCR beta nucleotide sequences were sequenced per donor among 398 genotyped donors of the cohort, with roughly a sixth of those sequences being non-productive. Donor age, sex, ethnicity and CMV serostatus were compiled alongside the repertoire data. The aim of the study was to test whether cataloging public T cell receptors could identify signatures of past pathogen exposure. In a later genetic analysis, genome-wide SNP genotypes for about 65% of the roughly 670 donors were used, and that subset was treated as a discovery cohort. General findings and caveats noted by the study authors: When HLA alleles, especially DR and DQ, strongly co-occurred, attributing TCR associations to individual alleles was difficult. Linkage disequilibrium might explain the correlated functional status among segregating V segments, but an unknown experimental factor could not be ruled out. Only TCR beta chains were sequenced in this cohort, and the absence of alpha or paired-chain data limited detectable features. In an earlier analysis of 450 to 750 of the donors, most TCR beta V segments appeared in productive rearrangements about 90% or about 30% of the time, broadly matching IMGT annotations. Across donors, most TCR sequences were observed very rarely, whereas some public TCRs were present in many individuals. In a later analysis, HLA-associated TCR beta chains were found to be more clonally expanded and to have lower generation probabilities than equally common non-associated chains. Cytomegalovirus status was reported to be diagnosed by the classifier with high specificity and sensitivity in both the original and validation cohorts. A later analysis reported that several top co-occurrence clusters appeared linked to parvovirus B19, influenza, CMV and Epstein-Barr virus. The authors suggested that the approach could potentially be extended to other disease states and immunological phenotypes. In a later analysis, the rate of TCR association differed among HLA loci, with DRB1 alleles having the most associated TCRs and HLA-C alleles having the fewest. In a later genetic analysis, a missense DCLRE1C variant was associated with V-gene and J-gene trimming of TCR beta chains, and the association was replicated in an independent cohort. The 87-base-pair reads could not distinguish some IMGT-functional V segments, including TRBV6-2 and TRBV6-3, so those segments were excluded. A total of 150 or so TCR beta chains were listed by the study as associated with cytomegalovirus. In a later genetic analysis, fewer N-insertions in productive TCRs were reported among donors in an Asian-associated ancestry cluster than the roughly 700-donor mean. Three of the identified cytomegalovirus-associated TCR beta chains were confirmed in vitro to be specific for cytomegalovirus antigens. A further reported finding was that TCR beta sequences accurately predicted the HLA-A and HLA-B alleles for most subjects in the first cohort. For the cohort, immune exposure information was limited to CMV serostatus. A later analysis associated 16,951 TCR beta sequences with specific HLA alleles at a false discovery rate of 0.05. Because HLA typing was unavailable for some donors at each locus, only the typed subset was used in association tests. The sequencing pipeline was judged likely to have produced a cluster of highly shared sequence variants as a technical artifact. Most CMV-associated TCR beta chains appeared to be HLA-restricted in a later analysis, and the HLA associations seemed to be driven largely by CMV exposure. The earlier analysis of 587 of the donors excluded 15 to 20 rarely observed V segments, including chromosome 9 orphons, because counts were too low. The presence/absence analyses assumed that sequencing depth was roughly uniform across donors, and that assumption may not be true.

Libraries were prepared through the immunoSEQ multiplex PCR assay. For the multiplex PCR, a mixture combining 60 forward primers for TCR Vbeta segments and 13 reverse primers for TCR Jbeta segments was used. Amplification of the CDR3 region of rearranged TCR beta genes was performed with a multiplex PCR assay on genomic DNA. The Illumina HiSeq System was used to sequence the amplified TCR beta libraries as 87-base-pair reads. On the authors' methods: A later analysis tallied around 80 million unique TCR beta chains across the 700 or so repertoires, and 10 million to 11 million of those chains were shared by two or more donors. To remove PCR and sequencing errors, raw reads were error-corrected and collapsed into unique sequences using a nearest-neighbor algorithm that merged closely related sequences. To assign V, D and J gene segments, CDR3 sequences were aligned to IMGT reference sequences. For a sequence to be retained, a match of at least six nucleotides to both a V gene segment and a J gene segment was required. A rearrangement was called productive if the CDR3 had no stop codons and remained in frame with V and J, and every other rearrangement was called non-productive. CDR3 was defined by IMGT convention, running from the second conserved V-encoded cysteine to the conserved J-encoded phenylalanine. The earlier analysis of about 560 of the donors excluded any sequence lacking an unambiguous match to a single V gene segment. An earlier analysis of 587 of the donors called V segments functional above 56.7% productive rearrangements and segregating when the between-donor standard deviation exceeded 5%. To diagnose cytomegalovirus status from the catalog of TCR beta chain sequences, a statistical classification framework was built. A later analysis assigned V and J genes by comparing TCR nucleotide sequences with IMGT/GENE-DB human TR gene sequences. The TCRdist pipeline was used in a later analysis to assign CDR3 sequences and most-parsimonious VDJ recombination scenarios. A later analysis defined each TCR beta chain by its CDR3 amino acid sequence plus V-gene family, and excluded reads lacking a unique V-gene family. To address suspected cross-contamination and a sequencing artifact, a later analysis removed around 590 highly shared, low-generation-probability nucleotide sequences. For each public chain, a later analysis derived a clonal expansion index from normalized ranks of inferred template counts within each repertoire. Generation probabilities in a later analysis came from a VDJ recombination model fitted to out-of-frame rearrangements, and those results were checked against IGoR. A later analysis scored TCR-TCR, TCR-HLA and TCR-CMV co-occurrence with hypergeometric tests, applying a repertoire-size bias correction to TCR pairs. False discovery rates were estimated in a later analysis by permuting HLA or CMV assignments 20 times. In a later analysis, co-occurring TCRs were grouped with DBSCAN, and TCRdist sequence similarity was added when clustering was performed within HLA-allele-positive subsets. For co-occurrence clustering, repertoires with fewer than 30,000 or more than 120,000 public chains were excluded, along with several repertoires with anomalous nucleotide sharing. This is the immuneACCESS table as TCRdb keeps it, with only in-frame sequences that have V and J called. A part of the clones is gone; compared with another copy, unresolved V genes explain less than half, and the rest is unexplained. The DNA was the basis for D and trimming; V, J and clone size are from that table. For this sample the table gives around 75,000 clones, of which around 78% were detected only once. The ten largest clones add up to around 3.5% of the sample.

The V and J segments used are TRBV5-1 and TRBJ2-3; 8 nucleotides in the junction match TRBD2. The clonotype originates from a man aged 35-49 years in good health and CMV-seronegative. The sequenced material came from PBMCs. The nucleotide sequence is given as TGCGCCAGCAGGGGACTAGTGGGCACAGATACGCAGTATTTT. It codes for CASRGLVGTDTQYF.